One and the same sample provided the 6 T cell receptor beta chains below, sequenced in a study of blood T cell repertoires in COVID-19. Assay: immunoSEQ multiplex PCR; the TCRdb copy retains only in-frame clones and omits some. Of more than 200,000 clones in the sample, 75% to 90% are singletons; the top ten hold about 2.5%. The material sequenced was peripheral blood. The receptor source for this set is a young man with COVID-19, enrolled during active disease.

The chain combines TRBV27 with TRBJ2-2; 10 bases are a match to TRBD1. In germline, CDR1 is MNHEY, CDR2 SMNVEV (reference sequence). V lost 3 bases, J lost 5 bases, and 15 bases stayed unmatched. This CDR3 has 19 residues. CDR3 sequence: CASSFPLGRQGAGTGELFF. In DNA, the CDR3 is TGTGCCAGCAGTTTCCCTCTGGGAAGACAGGGGGCTGGAACCGGGGAGCTGTTTTTT.

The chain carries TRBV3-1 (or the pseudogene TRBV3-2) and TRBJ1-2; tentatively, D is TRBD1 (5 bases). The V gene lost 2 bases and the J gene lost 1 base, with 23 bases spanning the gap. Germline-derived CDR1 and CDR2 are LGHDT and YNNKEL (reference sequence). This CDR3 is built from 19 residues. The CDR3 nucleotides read TGTGCCAGCAGCCAACCACGTGGCACAGGTTCTTCGATTAACTATGGCTACACCTTC. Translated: CASSQPRGTGSSINYGYTF.

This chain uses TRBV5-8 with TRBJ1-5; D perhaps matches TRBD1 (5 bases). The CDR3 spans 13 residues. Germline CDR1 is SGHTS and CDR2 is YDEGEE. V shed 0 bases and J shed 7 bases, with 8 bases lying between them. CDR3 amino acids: CASSLEQGQPQHF. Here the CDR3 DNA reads TGTGCCAGCAGCTTGGAGCAGGGACAGCCCCAGCATTTT.

This chain's CDR3 is CASSQDLRQGQGDTIYF. CDR3 sequence (DNA): TGCGCCAGCAGCCAAGATCTCCGCCAGGGCCAGGGGGACACCATATATTTT. The rearrangement joins TRBV4-1 to TRBJ1-3; 7 bases are shared with TRBD1. V was pared by 0 bases and J by 8 bases, with 13 bases of the junction left unmatched. The CDR3 sequence is 17 residues long. The germline CDR1 and CDR2 sequences are MGHRA and YSYEKL.

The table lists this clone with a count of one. This CDR3 is CAWSVQGRVMFGYTF. The CDR3 DNA follows: TGTGCCTGGAGTGTACAGGGCAGGGTGATGTTCGGCTACACCTTC. The chain is built from TRBV30 and TRBJ1-2, with a tentative D call TRBD1 (6 bases). Germline V gene data show CDR1 as GTSNPN and CDR2 as SVGIG (reference sequence). The V end was cut by 0 bases, the J end by 8 bases, with 19 bases between. CDR3 length: 15 amino acids.

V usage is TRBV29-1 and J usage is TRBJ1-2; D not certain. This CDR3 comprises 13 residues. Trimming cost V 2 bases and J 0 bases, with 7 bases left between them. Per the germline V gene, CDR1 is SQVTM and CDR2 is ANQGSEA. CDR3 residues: CSVESQANYGYTF. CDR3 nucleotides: TGCAGCGTTGAATCCCAGGCTAACTATGGCTACACCTTC.